The 21 T cell receptor beta chains given below trace back to one sample, sequenced in a study of blood T cell repertoires in COVID-19. Sequencing used immunoSEQ multiplex PCR; TCRdb keeps in-frame clones, though not all of them. Here the sample spans approximately 260,000 clones, over 70% being singletons. The source material was peripheral blood. Receptors were obtained from a human donor in a cohort sampled during active COVID-19.

The V call is TRBV4-2, the J call TRBJ2-7, with TRBD2 identical over 7 bases. The CDR3 spans 15 residues. Germline V gene lookup returns CDR1 LGHNA and CDR2 YNFKEQ. Losses at the gene ends were 3 bases for V and 2 bases for J; bases not matched to a gene: 7. The CDR3 sequence is CASSQDFGLAYEQYF. The DNA for the CDR3 is TGTGCCAGCAGCCAGGACTTTGGACTAGCCTACGAGCAGTACTTC.

The V gene is TRBV11-2, the J gene TRBJ1-1; D may be TRBD1 (6 bases). CDR1 is SGHAT and CDR2 is FQNNGV in the germline V gene. This CDR3 has 16 amino acids. V lost 1 base, J lost 1 base, and 13 bases lay in between. The CDR3 reads CASSLVGGPRNTEAFF. The CDR3, as DNA: TGTGCCAGCAGCTTAGTGGGGGGGCCCCGGAACACTGAAGCTTTCTTT.

The chain is built from TRBV19 and TRBJ2-3, with TRBD2 matching over 7 bases. Per germline, CDR1 LNHDA and CDR2 SQIVND (reference sequence). The CDR3 has 11 residues. V lost 4 bases, J lost 13 bases, and 5 bases stayed unmatched. The CDR3 here is CASSNSGPKYF. CDR3 DNA sequence: TGTGCCAGTAGTAATAGCGGGCCCAAGTATTTT.

The rearrangement uses TRBV5-4 and TRBJ2-7; 9 bases are a match to TRBD2. CDR3 length: 14 residues. From germline, CDR1 is SGHNT and CDR2 YYREEE (reference sequence). Trimming took 4 bases from V and 4 from J; bases not matched to a gene: 6. Here the CDR3 reads CASSREAGGYEQYF. In nucleotides, the CDR3 is TGTGCCAGCAGCCGCGAAGCGGGAGGATACGAGCAGTACTTC.

The rearrangement links TRBV19 to TRBJ2-7; 10 bases are a match to TRBD2. J gave up 6 bases and V 5 bases, and 10 bases lay outside the gene matches. Germline assignment: CDR1 LNHDA and CDR2 SQIVND (reference sequence). This CDR3 comprises 15 residues. The CDR3 DNA reads TGTGCCAGTAGTCCGCAAAATAGCGGGAGGATCGAGCAGTACTTC. Translation: CASSPQNSGRIEQYF.

The gene calls are TRBV5-5 and TRBJ1-2; D remains ambiguous. V was cut by 2 bases and J by 4 bases, with 15 bases left in between. This CDR3 spans 15 amino acids. The germline CDR1 and CDR2 sequences are SGHKS and YYEKEE (reference sequence). The CDR3, as DNA: TGTGCCAGCAGCTTCTCAGGCAACGAAGGCTATGGCTACACCTTC. Protein sequence: CASSFSGNEGYGYTF.

The chain joins TRBV5-1 to TRBJ2-7, with 8 bases matching TRBD1. Germline V CDR1 and CDR2: SGHRS, YFSETQ. The CDR3 has 15 amino acids. The ends lost 4 bases at V and 8 bases at J; junction bases unmatched: 14. The CDR3 reads CASSTRTGTAGQQYF. In DNA, the CDR3 is TGCGCCAGCAGCACCCGGACAGGGACGGCCGGGCAGCAGTACTTC.

The chain joins TRBV4-3 to TRBJ2-1, with unresolved D. The CDR3 contains 14 residues. Germline CDR1 is LGHNA and CDR2 is YSLEER. V shed 0 bases and J shed 8 bases, with 11 bases lying between them. The CDR3 is CASSQDIRGDEQFF. CDR3 sequence (DNA): TGCGCCAGCAGCCAAGATATACGAGGCGATGAGCAGTTCTTC.

The chain links TRBV28 to TRBJ1-5; no definite D call. Trimming shortened V by 8 bases and J by 0 bases, and 14 bases separated the two germline ends. From germline, CDR1 is MDHEN and CDR2 SYDVKM. The CDR3 loop spans 15 amino acids. The CDR3 reads CASHRHSDSNQPQHF. The CDR3 nucleotides read TGTGCCAGCCACCGACACAGTGATAGCAATCAGCCCCAGCATTTT.

The chain is built from TRBV6-5 and TRBJ2-5; 7 bases fit TRBD1. Germline V gene sequence: CDR1 MNHEY, CDR2 SVGAGI. J gave up 3 bases and V 6 bases, and 7 bases lay outside the gene matches. This CDR3 has 14 amino acids. CDR3 region: CASRLTTGKETQYF. DNA of the CDR3: TGTGCCAGCAGATTGACGACAGGGAAAGAGACCCAGTACTTC.

The genes are TRBV5-4 and TRBJ2-7; 7 bases agree with TRBD1. The V segment lost 6 bases and the J segment 4 bases; nucleotides outside the gene matches: 7. The CDR3 has 13 amino acids. Germline V gives CDR1 SGHNT, CDR2 YYREEE (reference sequence). The CDR3, as DNA: TGTGCCAGCACCCGGGACAGATTTTACGAGCAGTACTTC. Translated: CASTRDRFYEQYF. Together with reference TRBV5-4 and TRBJ2-7, the CDR3 gives the full variable domain: ETGVTQSPTHLIKTRGQQVTLRCSSQSGHNTVSWYQQALGQGPQFIFQYYREEENGRGNFPPRFSGLQFPNYSSELNVNALELDDSALYLCASTRDRFYEQYFGPGTRLTVT.

This chain joins TRBV19 and TRBJ1-5, with D possibly matching TRBD1 (6 bases). The germline CDR1 and CDR2 sequences are LNHDA and SQIVND (reference sequence). The CDR3 extends over 14 amino acids. With 4 bases removed from V and 2 bases from J, the gap between germline ends came to 9 bases. This CDR3 reads CASSTGTRNQPQHF. DNA for the CDR3: TGTGCCAGTAGTACCGGGACACGCAATCAGCCCCAGCATTTT.

The rearrangement joins TRBV5-4 to TRBJ2-3; TRBD1 matches 8 bases. This CDR3 is built from 15 residues. Germline CDR1 is SGHNT and CDR2 is YYREEE (reference sequence). V shed 4 bases, J shed 5 bases, and the junction held 9 bases outside the gene matches. CDR3 sequence (DNA): TGTGCCAGCAGCGGGGGAGGACAGGGAAGAGATACGCAGTATTTT. Translated, it gives CASSGGGQGRDTQYF. The entire variable domain, with the rest obtained from reference TRBV5-4 and TRBJ2-3, is as follows: ETGVTQSPTHLIKTRGQQVTLRCSSQSGHNTVSWYQQALGQGPQFIFQYYREEENGRGNFPPRFSGLQFPNYSSELNVNALELDDSALYLCASSGGGQGRDTQYFGPGTRLTVL.

This clone was detected a few times. This chain uses TRBV9 with TRBJ1-1; D is uncertain. Between the trimmed V and J ends, which lost 4 bases and 1 base, there was a span of 17 bases. The CDR3 consists of 16 residues. Germline lookup yields CDR1 SGDLS and CDR2 YYNGEE. The CDR3 is CASSPMGGGQNTEAFF. Written as DNA, the CDR3 is TGTGCCAGCAGCCCTATGGGTGGCGGCCAGAACACTGAAGCTTTCTTT.

This clone has more than one count but fewer than ten. The genes are TRBV5-4 and TRBJ2-2, with D possibly TRBD2 on 6 matching bases. The CDR3 covers 15 residues. Germline V gene lookup returns CDR1 SGHNT and CDR2 YYREEE (reference sequence). V was pared by 3 bases and J by 0 bases, with 9 bases between. The CDR3 DNA sequence: TGTGCCAGCAGCTCAGCGGGCCCGAACACCGGGGAGCTGTTTTTT. Translated: CASSSAGPNTGELFF.

This chain uses TRBV13 with TRBJ2-7; 7 nucleotides match TRBD1. Germline lookup yields CDR1 PRHDT and CDR2 FYEKMQ (reference sequence). CDR3 length: 15 residues. V gave up 5 bases and J gave up 5 bases; unmatched junction bases: 12. CDR3 bases: TGTGCCAGCAGCCCAACAGGGGATGAGGACAACGAGCAGTACTTC. This codes for CASSPTGDEDNEQYF.

The chain recombines TRBV6-2 or TRBV6-3 with TRBJ1-2; D is perhaps TRBD1 (6 bases). Germline V lookup: CDR1 MNHEY, CDR2 SVGEGT. The ends were cut back, 4 bases at V and 7 bases at J, with 13 bases in the middle. This CDR3 region has 13 residues. The CDR3 DNA is TGTGCCAGCAGTTCGGCAGGGGATACTGGCTACACCTTC. Protein: CASSSAGDTGYTF.

V is TRBV12-3 or TRBV12-4 and J is TRBJ2-7; possibly TRBD2 for D (6 bases). Between the trimmed V and J ends, which lost 11 bases and 1 base, there was a span of 12 bases. The CDR3 length is 12 residues. Here the CDR3 reads CAALGLSYEQYF. As DNA, the CDR3 is TGTGCCGCTCTGGGACTTTCCTACGAGCAGTACTTC.

The chain recombines TRBV11-2 with TRBJ2-6, with a possible D match to TRBD1 (5 bases). The CDR3 runs to 18 residues. V lost 2 bases, J lost 0 bases, and 14 bases lay in between. CDR1 and CDR2 (germline): SGHAT, FQNNGV. The CDR3 nucleotides are TGTGCCAGCAGCTTACAGGGCTCCTACCGCTCTGGGGCCAACGTCCTGACTTTC. It specifies CASSLQGSYRSGANVLTF.

The V call is TRBV6-2 or TRBV6-3, the J call TRBJ2-3; 8 bases align to TRBD1. The germline gives CDR1 MNHEY, CDR2 SVGEGT. The CDR3 is 16 amino acids. V shed 6 bases and J 0 bases; nucleotides not matched to a gene: 8. The CDR3 protein is CASSSGTGHSTDTQYF. The CDR3 DNA reads TGTGCCAGCAGCTCCGGGACAGGCCACAGCACAGATACGCAGTATTTT.

The J gene is TRBJ2-3, the V gene TRBV7-9; TRBD2 agrees at 12 bases. The trim removed 5 bases at V and 5 bases at J, leaving 11 bases unmatched. This CDR3 has 17 residues. CDR1 and CDR2 (germline): SEHNR, FQNEAQ (reference sequence). The CDR3 is CASSRLAGVSQGDTQYF. CDR3 bases: TGTGCCAGCAGCCGACTAGCGGGAGTGTCACAGGGAGATACGCAGTATTTT.